This T cell receptor (beta chain) was profiled in a study of T cell responses to AZD1222 COVID-19 vaccine. Only in-frame clones appear in the TCRdb table, and some are missing; sequencing was by immunoSEQ multiplex PCR. Here the sample spans fewer than 30,000 clones, approximately 78% being singletons. Looked up from germline, CDR1 is SQVTM and CDR2 is ANQGSEA. V shed 7 bases, J shed 2 bases, and the junction held 4 bases outside the gene matches. CDR3 size: 12 residues. Comments on this clone: As yet, its antigen is unknown.

Study-level points and caveats: The peak T cell response came first, and repertoires were sampled only after it. Clonal diversity was possibly underestimated, and white British individuals and females predominated among donors.

The chain couples TRBV29-1 to TRBJ1-2; 7 bases line up with TRBD1. The receptor was isolated from an adult in good health. The specimen was peripheral blood, collected on day 0 of AZD1222 vaccination. The DNA of the CDR3 is TGCAGCGCCGCGGGACAGAACTATGGCTACACCTTC. Protein: CSAAGQNYGYTF.